This entry lists 9 T cell receptor beta chains sequenced from one sample in a study of shared T cell receptors in the human thymus. Produced via immunoSEQ multiplex PCR; TCRdb's table is partial and in-frame only. In the table there are about 660,000 clones, around 89% of which are singletons. In addition, the sample was reused for a study of human thymus T cells.

Material: thymocytes. The receptors stem from a boy in the first two years of life with a congenital heart defect.

This chain uses TRBV28 with TRBJ2-7; 9 bases agree with TRBD2. Germline V gene data show CDR1 as MDHEN and CDR2 as SYDVKM. The CDR3 is made up of 17 amino acids. The V and J ends lost 2 bases and 4 bases, in that order; junction bases with no gene match: 12. DNA for the CDR3: TGTGCCAGCAGTTTAAGGTCGCGGGGGGGTACCCGTTACGAGCAGTACTTC. Encoded protein: CASSLRSRGGTRYEQYF.

This rearrangement joins TRBV28 to TRBJ2-2; TRBD2 aligns across 9 bases. Germline-derived CDR1 and CDR2 are MDHEN and SYDVKM. With V trimmed by 3 bases and J by 4 bases, 6 bases remained unmatched. The CDR3 loop spans 16 amino acids. The CDR3 DNA sequence: TGTGCCAGCAGTTTGCAGACTAGCGGACCCACCGGGGAGCTGTTTTTT. It encodes CASSLQTSGPTGELFF.

This clone has only one observation. The chain joins TRBV6-1 to TRBJ1-2; maybe TRBD1 (5 bases). Deletions cut 7 bases from V and 8 bases from J, with 14 bases between. CDR1 and CDR2 from the germline V gene are MNHNS and SASEGT. CDR3 length: 12 amino acids. The CDR3 sequence: CASISGHCGYTF. The CDR3 nucleotides read TGTGCCAGCATCAGTGGACATTGCGGCTACACCTTC.

The J gene is TRBJ2-7, the V gene TRBV7-9; D perhaps matches TRBD2 (5 bases). Deletions cut 0 bases from V and 0 bases from J, with 6 bases between. Germline V CDR1 and CDR2: SEHNR, FQNEAQ (reference sequence). The CDR3 contains 14 residues. In nucleotides, the CDR3 is TGTGCCAGCAGCTTAGCGGGAGTCTCCTACGAGCAGTACTTC. Translating it yields CASSLAGVSYEQYF.

V usage is TRBV5-1 and J usage is TRBJ1-1; TRBD1 is a possible D gene (5 bases). The length of the CDR3 is 14 residues. The V end lost 1 base, the J end lost 3 bases, and 10 bases lay between the germline ends. Germline V gene lookup returns CDR1 SGHRS and CDR2 YFSETQ. The DNA of the CDR3 is TGCGCCAGCAGCTTGACAGGCCAGTACACTGAAGCTTTCTTT. It specifies CASSLTGQYTEAFF.

The chain carries TRBV7-9 and TRBJ2-5, with unresolved D. With the DNA end fitting TRBJ2-7 better, the J assignment may be wrong. The length of the CDR3 is 15 residues. The germline V gene has CDR1 SEHNR and CDR2 FQNEAQ (reference sequence). The DNA for the CDR3 is TGTGCCAGCAGCTTAGCCGGCTTAAAAGAAAGCGAGCAGTACTTC. Residues: CASSLAGLKESEQYF.

This chain's CDR3 is CASSEAGGPYNEQFF. As DNA, the CDR3 is TGCGCCAGCAGTGAAGCGGGAGGTCCCTACAATGAGCAGTTCTTC. The gene calls are TRBV10-2 and TRBJ2-1; 9 nucleotides align to TRBD2. CDR3 length: 15 residues. V lost 3 bases and J lost 2; bases outside the gene matches: 2. The V gene's germline CDR1 is WSHSY and CDR2 SAAADI.

The chain has TRBV4-3 and TRBJ2-1; tentatively, D is TRBD2 (6 bases). Germline V gene lookup returns CDR1 LGHNA and CDR2 YSLEER. The V end was cut by 0 bases, the J end by 6 bases, with 18 bases between. This CDR3 spans 17 amino acids. CDR3 loop: CASSQDRLCGEPNEQFF. The CDR3 DNA follows: TGCGCCAGCAGCCAAGACCGGCTGTGCGGGGAGCCCAATGAGCAGTTCTTC.

The chain links TRBV11-2 to TRBJ2-6; 8 nucleotides align to TRBD1. The trim removed 3 bases at V and 1 base at J, leaving 2 bases unmatched. The germline V gene has CDR1 SGHAT and CDR2 FQNNGV. The CDR3 spans 16 residues. The CDR3, as DNA: TGTGCCAGCAGCTTGACAGGGGTATCTGGGGCCAACGTCCTGACTTTC. It translates to CASSLTGVSGANVLTF.